The present T cell receptor (beta chain) was sequenced within a study of regulatory T cells in long-lasting Graves disease. About the research overall: For under 3 months, newly diagnosed Graves' patients had been taking antithyroid drugs.

This CDR3 has 17 amino acids. Unmatched junction bases numbered 9, after V lost 8 bases and J lost 0 bases. The germline CDR1 and CDR2 sequences are DFQATT and SNEGSKA (reference sequence). With respect to this clonotype: This clone may be a read error of a much larger clone one base away.

CDR3-region Arm-PCR and iRepertoire HTBI primers produced the TCR beta libraries. TCRdb independently ran MiXCR on the multiplex PCR reads; one entry per CDR3 protein. This table holds about 500,000 distinct CDR3 sequences, 15% to 20% found once. The time point here: newly diagnosed GD, antithyroid drugs for less than 3 months. The TCR library was made from RNA that had been extracted from PBMCs in TRIzol. Graves' disease diagnoses followed American Thyroid Association guidelines. Separately, the same data were catalogued under a study of T cells in Graves' hyperthyroidism and ophthalmopathy. That source reports: Each diagnosis was grounded in clinical symptoms, serum thyroxine and TRAb, thyroid ultrasound, and orbital computed tomography.

The sequencing used peripheral blood mononuclear cells (PBMCs), collected at new diagnosis, from a patient treated with antithyroid drugs. The rearrangement links TRBV20-1 to TRBJ2-1; TRBD2 aligns across 14 bases. The clonotype was recovered from a man aged 35-49 years with Graves disease. CDR3 loop: CSTVGTSGSPSYNEQFF. The CDR3 coding sequence is TGCAGTACTGTCGGGACTAGCGGGAGTCCCTCCTACAATGAGCAGTTCTTC.